The rows below give T cell receptor beta chains drawn from one sample of a study of cytomegalovirus exposure and HLA in healthy donors. This table comes from immunoSEQ multiplex PCR, and its TCRdb copy is limited to in-frame clones, with some not included. The table records 150,000 or so clones, about four fifths of them present only once. Sequenced material: PBMCs. These receptor sequences come from a male donor in good health and CMV-seropositive. Each CDR3 is given with its conserved first and last residue. The D gene is left open where the match is weak. A row's size may be missing; if present it is once, few, many or a size class.

TRBV7-2	TRBJ2-2	.	.	TGTGCCAGCAGGGCAGGTAACACCGGGGAGCTGTTTTTT	CASRAGNTGELFF
TRBV9	TRBJ2-4	few	.	TGTGCCAGCAGCAGGGGATCCTTCAGGGCCAAAAACAGTCAGTACTTC	CASSRGSFRAKNSQYF
TRBV16	TRBJ1-1	.	.	TGTGCCAGCAGCCATACCCGTCGCGAAAGGAACACTGAAGCTTTCTTT	CASSHTRRERNTEAFF
TRBV29-1	TRBJ2-7	.	.	TGCAATGGAGCGGGCAGGGCCTCCTACGAGCAGTACTTC	CNGAGRASYEQYF
TRBV10-2	TRBJ2-6	.	.	TGCGCCAGCAGGGACACGGGCTCTGGGGCCAACGTCCTGACTTTC	CASRDTGSGANVLTF
TRBV5-6	TRBJ1-1	few	.	TGTGCCAGCAGCTTGGGACGGAGAACTGGAGCTTTCTTT	CASSLGRRTGAFF
TRBV5-1	TRBJ2-7	.	.	TGCGCCAGCAGCTTGGAAGCCAGGGGCATACCCTACGAGCAGTACTTC	CASSLEARGIPYEQYF
TRBV25-1	TRBJ2-1	.	TRBD2	TGTGCCAGCAGTGAGTCCAAACTAGCGATCTCCTACAATGAGCAGTTCTTC	CASSESKLAISYNEQFF
TRBV5-1	TRBJ2-2	.	.	TGCGCCAGCAGCTTGGGTGGGCGACGATCGAACACCGGGGAGCTGTTTTTT	CASSLGGRRSNTGELFF
TRBV19	TRBJ2-1	.	TRBD1	TGTGCCAGTAGGGAGGACAGGGGCTCCTACAATGAGCAGTTCTTC	CASREDRGSYNEQFF
TRBV12-5	TRBJ1-1	.	.	TGTGCTAGTGGTTTGGTACGAACAGGAAACACTGAAGCTTTCTTT	CASGLVRTGNTEAFF
TRBV28	TRBJ2-7	.	TRBD1	TGTGCCAGCAGTTTAGGGTACAGGGGGGCCGAGCAGTACTTC	CASSLGYRGAEQYF
TRBV18	TRBJ2-2	.	TRBD1	TGTGCCAGCTCACCCTATCCAGGGACAGGGCACACCGGGGAGCTGTTTTTT	CASSPYPGTGHTGELFF
TRBV18	TRBJ2-6	few	.	TGTGCCAGCTCAGACTCTGGGGCCAACGGCCTGACTTTC	CASSDSGANGLTF
TRBV6-1	TRBJ2-1	once	.	TGTGCCAGCAGTGATTGGGGCGTGGACCATGAGCAGTTCTTC	CASSDWGVDHEQFF
TRBV27	TRBJ2-6	.	.	TGTGCCACCTCCCCCGCTGGGGGGAACGTCCTGACTTTC	CATSPAGGNVLTF